These 14 T cell receptor beta chains share one sample of origin, sequenced in a study of PD-L1 blockade in urothelial cancer. Data came from immunoSEQ multiplex PCR; TCRdb stores just in-frame clones and leaves some out. Of under 40,000 clones detected, more than 80% appear once; the ten largest clones hold approximately 8.8%. Sequencing used PBMCs, obtained around atezolizumab (anti-PD-L1) treatment. These receptors came from a man aged 70-80 years with urothelial cancer.

This sequence joins TRBV23-1 and TRBJ2-2; tentatively, D is TRBD2 (6 bases). TRBV23-1 is sorted into the ORF group, with uncertain function. The CDR3 spans 13 residues. Trimming shortened V by 0 bases and J by 7 bases, and 6 bases separated the two germline ends. CDR3 nucleotides: TGCGCCAGCAGTCAATCGCGGGGCGGGGAGCTGTTTTTT. Translated, it gives CASSQSRGGELFF.

The chain carries TRBV27 and TRBJ1-5; D is unresolved. Trimming removed 2 bases at V and 7 bases at J, with 9 bases between. This CDR3 has 13 residues. Germline CDR1 is MNHEY and CDR2 is SMNVEV (reference sequence). The CDR3 loop is CASSLKSGQPQHF. CDR3 DNA: TGTGCCAGCAGTTTAAAATCGGGACAGCCCCAGCATTTT.

The chain has TRBV27 and TRBJ2-1; the match to TRBD1 covers 8 bases. This CDR3 region has 14 residues. The germline V gene encodes CDR1 MNHEY and CDR2 SMNVEV (reference sequence). Trimming at V came to 3 bases and at J to 6 bases, leaving 4 bases not matched to a gene. For the CDR3, the DNA is TGTGCCAGCAGTTTGTCGGACAGGGCCAATGAGCAGTTCTTC. It translates to CASSLSDRANEQFF.

The chain carries TRBV19 and TRBJ2-1; a weak D match, TRBD2 (6 bases). Trimming stripped 2 bases from V and 6 bases from J, with 14 bases between. From germline, CDR1 is LNHDA and CDR2 SQIVND (reference sequence). CDR3 length: 15 residues. The CDR3 sequence: CASSIRKRVPNEQFF. For the CDR3, the DNA is TGTGCCAGTAGTATAAGGAAGCGGGTCCCCAATGAGCAGTTCTTC.

This sequence joins TRBV9 and TRBJ2-1; TRBD2 agrees at 8 bases. This CDR3 comprises 13 residues. The J segment lost 8 bases and the V segment lost 4 bases, leaving 5 bases of the junction unmatched. CDR1 SGDLS and CDR2 YYNGEE come from the germline V gene. The CDR3 region has the DNA TGTGCCAGCAGCCTAAGCGGGAGCTATGAGCAGTTCTTC. Its translation is CASSLSGSYEQFF.

J is TRBJ2-5 and V is TRBV29-1; D is perhaps TRBD2 (6 bases). The CDR3 sequence is 11 residues long. The germline CDR1 and CDR2 sequences are SQVTM and ANQGSEA. Trimming took 7 bases from V and 7 from J, leaving 13 bases between them. The chain's CDR3 is CSGGEDATQYF. The CDR3 coding sequence is TGCAGCGGGGGGGAGGACGCGACCCAGTACTTC.

This rearrangement joins TRBV5-1 to TRBJ1-4, with D maybe TRBD1 (5 bases). V lost 1 base to trimming and J lost 0 bases, with 7 bases between them. The CDR3 is 15 residues long. CDR1 is SGHRS, CDR2 YFSETQ, per germline. The CDR3 nucleotides are TGCGCCAGCAGCTTGCGGGGGGCAACTAATGAAAAACTGTTTTTT. Residues: CASSLRGATNEKLFF.

The chain employs TRBV2 and TRBJ1-2; no firm D call. This CDR3 has 13 amino acids. Trimming took 2 bases from V and 4 from J, leaving 8 bases between them. The germline V gene encodes CDR1 SNHLY and CDR2 FYNNEI. The CDR3 DNA reads as TGTGCCAGCAGTGAAAGACGGGTCTATGGCTACACCTTC. It yields the protein CASSERRVYGYTF.

This chain connects TRBV14 to TRBJ2-7; TRBD2 agrees at 8 bases. CDR3 length: 15 amino acids. CDR1 is SGHDN, CDR2 FVKESK, per germline. The V gene end was trimmed by 4 bases and the J gene end by 5 bases; junction bases not matched to a gene: 10. Here the CDR3 DNA reads TGTGCCAGCAGCCTGACCGGGAGGGTTAGGGACGAGCAGTACTTC. Amino acid sequence: CASSLTGRVRDEQYF.

This rearrangement joins TRBV6-1 to TRBJ2-7; D may be TRBD1 (5 bases). The CDR3 has 15 amino acids. V shed 6 bases and J shed 2 bases, with 17 bases lying between them. Germline CDR1 is MNHNS and CDR2 is SASEGT. CDR3 loop: CASRTLGPGTYEQYF. The CDR3, as DNA: TGTGCCAGCAGAACCCTCGGCCCAGGGACCTACGAGCAGTACTTC.

The sample holds one count of this clone. The chain joins TRBV2 to TRBJ1-1; D is undetermined. V was clipped by 2 bases and J by 0 bases, with 10 bases between them. This CDR3 has 15 amino acids. CDR1 and CDR2 (germline): SNHLY, FYNNEI. The CDR3 loop reads CASSEMGTLNTEAFF. CDR3 nucleotide sequence: TGTGCCAGCAGTGAAATGGGCACGCTGAACACTGAAGCTTTCTTT.

CDR3 in amino acids: CASRSLGGATEAFF. CDR3 bases: TGTGCCAGCAGGTCCCTAGGGGGGGCCACTGAAGCTTTCTTT. This chain connects TRBV7-9 to TRBJ1-1; the D gene is possibly TRBD1 (6 bases). In germline, CDR1 is SEHNR, CDR2 FQNEAQ (reference sequence). The CDR3 has 14 residues. Trimming took 6 bases from V and 4 from J, leaving 15 bases between them.

This chain joins TRBV6-4 and TRBJ2-5; TRBD1 matches at 7 bases. The CDR3 extends over 15 amino acids. Looked up from germline, CDR1 is MRHNA and CDR2 is SNTAGT. Losses at the gene ends were 7 bases for V and 2 bases for J; bases not matched to a gene: 10. CDR3: CASIRQGLAQETQYF. CDR3 DNA sequence: TGTGCCAGCATTAGACAGGGCCTCGCACAAGAGACCCAGTACTTC.

This chain joins TRBV5-1 and TRBJ1-2; 7 positions match TRBD1. The length of the CDR3 is 14 residues. Trimming cost V 1 base and J 6 bases; bases outside gene matches: 6. CDR1 and CDR2 from the germline V gene are SGHRS and YFSETQ. The DNA of the CDR3 is TGCGCCAGCAGCTTGCAGGGACAGAAGGATGGCTACACCTTC. Translation gives CASSLQGQKDGYTF.